This T cell receptor (beta chain) was documented in a study of response to subunit inactivated influenza vaccine. General study results and limits: A suggestion made by the authors is that each seasonal influenza vaccination recruits few new T cells.

Using its own MiXCR run on the RT-PCR reads, TCRdb lists one record per CDR3 protein. The sample has roughly 520,000 distinct CDR3 sequences; about 25% are singletons. This clonotype was found a few times. The antigen is unknown. CDR3 length equals 14 residues. V was pared by 0 bases and J by 6 bases, with 4 bases of the junction left unmatched. CDR1 KGHSH and CDR2 LQKENI come from the germline V gene. This specimen was CD4+ T cells sorted from PBMCs, taken 5 to 6 days after vaccination. V gene TRBV18 combines with J gene TRBJ2-5; TRBD1 agrees at 7 bases. This receptor was obtained from a man aged 50 to 59 who received an inactivated influenza vaccine. CDR3 amino acids: CASSPPRDSKTQYF. In DNA, the CDR3 is TGTGCCAGCTCACCACCCCGGGACAGCAAGACCCAGTACTTC.